Listed below are T cell receptor beta chains from one sample, sequenced in a study of OX40 agonist ivuxolimab in advanced cancers. Repertoires were generated with immunoSEQ multiplex PCR, while TCRdb's copy carries only in-frame clones and drops some. The sample carries about 68,000 clones, around 84% recorded once. This specimen was CD4+ or CD8+ T cells sorted from blood, taken in a trial of the OX40 agonist ivuxolimab. These receptors were taken from an adult with an advanced solid tumor such as melanoma, head and neck, liver or kidney cancer. CDR3s include the opening cysteine and the closing phenylalanine or tryptophan. D genes are given only for firm matches. Clone size is stated in some rows and not others, as once, few, many or a class when expanded.

j_call v_call d_call cdr3_length clone_size cdr3_nt cdr3_aa
TRBJ2-7 TRBV7-2 NA 12 NA TGTGCCAGCAGCTTACAAGGCTACGAGCAGTACTTC CASSLQGYEQYF
TRBJ1-1 TRBV7-2 NA 15 NA TGTGCCAGCAGCCGGGTTATACAGGGAGCCACTGAAGCTTTCTTT CASSRVIQGATEAFF
TRBJ2-3 TRBV5-4 TRBD2 16 NA TGTGCCAGCAGCTATCGACTAGCGGGAGGGTCAGATACGCAGTATTTT CASSYRLAGGSDTQYF
TRBJ2-7 TRBV27 NA 13 NA TGTGCCAGCAGTTCCCGACAGAACTACGAGCAGTACTTC CASSSRQNYEQYF
TRBJ1-2 TRBV4-3 NA 15 NA TGCGCCAGCAGCCGTTCGAACGGGGGGGCCTATGGCTACACCTTC CASSRSNGGAYGYTF
TRBJ2-1 TRBV7-6 TRBD2 16 NA TGTGCCAGCAGCTCCCCAGTAGCGGGGGCCATTAATGAGCAGTTCTTC CASSSPVAGAINEQFF
TRBJ2-6 TRBV28 NA 12 NA TGTGCCAGCAGTTTCCAGGGTCGGCTCCTGACTTTC CASSFQGRLLTF
TRBJ2-7 TRBV6-1 TRBD1 15 once TGTGCCAGCAGTGTTTCCGGGACAGGAGCCTACGAGCAGTACTTC CASSVSGTGAYEQYF
TRBJ2-1 TRBV5-1 NA 15 NA TGCGCCAGCAGCACGCAGGGGGGAACCTACAATGAGCAGTTCTTC CASSTQGGTYNEQFF
TRBJ1-2 TRBV28 NA 15 NA TGTGCCAGCAGTGTAGGGGGGGGTACTAACTATGGCTACACCTTC CASSVGGGTNYGYTF
TRBJ2-3 TRBV4-3 TRBD2 13 NA TGCGCCAGCAGCGCGGGGGTCACAGATACGCAGTATTTT CASSAGVTDTQYF
TRBJ1-1 TRBV19 NA 12 NA TGTGCCAGTATGAGGGAGAATGGGAAAGCTTTCTTT CASMRENGKAFF
TRBJ1-2 TRBV19 NA 12 NA TGTGCCAGTAGTAACCGGGACTATGGCTACACCTTC CASSNRDYGYTF
TRBJ1-2 TRBV9 NA 16 NA TGTGCCAGCAGCGTCTTCTCGGACCTACGTACTGATGGCTACACCTTC CASSVFSDLRTDGYTF
TRBJ2-5 TRBV12-5 NA 14 NA TGTGCTAGTGCCCCCGCGGGTAGCCAAGAGACCCAGTACTTC CASAPAGSQETQYF
TRBJ2-6 TRBV27 NA 16 NA TGTGCCAGCAGTCCCGCGATTTATGGTGGGGCCAACGTCCTGACTTTC CASSPAIYGGANVLTF
TRBJ1-5 TRBV10-1 NA 14 NA TGCGCCAGCAGTGGGGGGTTTTGCAATCAGCCCCAGCATTTT CASSGGFCNQPQHF
TRBJ2-1 TRBV25-1 NA 14 NA TGTGCCAGCAGTGAATACGGGGCGACCAATGAGCAGTTCTTC CASSEYGATNEQFF
TRBJ2-5 TRBV18 TRBD1 14 NA TGTGCCAGCTCACGCCGGGACAGGGAGGAGACCCAGTACTTC CASSRRDREETQYF
TRBJ1-2 TRBV28 NA 12 NA TGTGCCAGCGCAGTCGGTGAAGATGGCTACACCTTC CASAVGEDGYTF
TRBJ2-7 TRBV28 NA 15 NA TGTGCCAGCATCCTGGGGGCGGGTTCACCCTACGAGCAGTACTTC CASILGAGSPYEQYF
TRBJ2-5 TRBV11-2 NA 14 NA TGTGCCAGCAGCATCCCGGGGGCCCGGGAGACCCAGTACTTC CASSIPGARETQYF
TRBJ1-3 TRBV6-5 NA 13 NA TGTGCCAGCAGGCCGAACTCTGGAAACACCATATATTTT CASRPNSGNTIYF
TRBJ1-2 TRBV2 NA 14 NA TGTGCCAGCAGGGGGGGCAGCACTAACTATGGCTACACCTTC CASRGGSTNYGYTF
TRBJ2-7 TRBV5-1 TRBD1 13 few TGCGCCAGCAGCTTAGGACAGGCCTCGGAGCAGTACTTC CASSLGQASEQYF
TRBJ1-1 TRBV9 TRBD1 16 NA TGTGCCAGCAGCGACCGACAGGGTTCGGTCGCCACTGAAGCTTTCTTT CASSDRQGSVATEAFF
TRBJ2-7 TRBV5-1 NA 14 NA TGCGCCAGCCAGACAGAACCGCGCGTCTACGAGCAGTACTTC CASQTEPRVYEQYF
TRBJ1-5 TRBV5-1 TRBD1 15 NA TGCGCCAGCAGCTTGTCCGGGGACAGTAATCAGCCCCAGCATTTT CASSLSGDSNQPQHF
TRBJ2-3 TRBV10-3 TRBD2 16 NA TGTGCCATCAGTAGGTCTAGCGGGAGGTCTACAGATACGCAGTATTTT CAISRSSGRSTDTQYF
TRBJ1-5 TRBV6-5 TRBD1 13 once TGTGCCAGCAGGACAGGGGTAGAGCAGCCCCAGCATTTT CASRTGVEQPQHF
TRBJ2-5 TRBV6-1 TRBD1 13 NA TGTGCCAGCAGTTGGGACAGCCAAGAGACCCAGTACTTC CASSWDSQETQYF
TRBJ2-3 TRBV11-2 NA 14 NA TGTGCCAGCAGCTTAGTTCAAGACGGAGATACGCAGTATTTT CASSLVQDGDTQYF
TRBJ1-1 TRBV6-1 TRBD1 13 NA TGTGCCAGCAAGACAGGGTTGGAGACTGAAGCTTTCTTT CASKTGLETEAFF
TRBJ2-4 TRBV11-2 NA 15 NA TGTGCCAGCAGCTTAGGTGGTGTAGCCAAAAACATTCAGTACTTC CASSLGGVAKNIQYF
TRBJ2-5 TRBV19 TRBD2 17 NA TGTGCCAGTAGTATCTTAAGGACTAGCGGTACAAAAGAGACCCAGTACTTC CASSILRTSGTKETQYF
TRBJ2-3 TRBV9 NA 14 NA TGTGCCAGCAGCGTAGTGTCGGAGACAGATACGCAGTATTTT CASSVVSETDTQYF
TRBJ2-5 TRBV2 TRBD1 12 NA TGTGCCAGCAGGGACAGGGGGGAGACCCAGTACTTC CASRDRGETQYF
TRBJ2-7 TRBV7-8 TRBD1 16 NA TGTGCCAGCAGCTTAGACCGGGACAGGGCCTCCTACGAGCAGTACTTC CASSLDRDRASYEQYF
TRBJ2-1 TRBV7-2 TRBD2 17 NA TGTGCCAGCAGCTTAGTCACGGGCGGGGAGGGCTACAATGAGCAGTTCTTC CASSLVTGGEGYNEQFF
TRBJ2-5 TRBV5-1 TRBD2 16 NA TGCGCCAGCAGCTTGGGGGTAGCGGGAGGTCAAGAGACCCAGTACTTC CASSLGVAGGQETQYF
TRBJ2-2 TRBV19 TRBD1 14 few TGTGCCAGTAGGGGGACAGGGCTCACCGGGGAGCTGTTTTTT CASRGTGLTGELFF
TRBJ2-1 TRBV4-1 NA 14 once TGCGCCAGCAGCCAAGATGGATATTCGGGAGAACCGTTCTTC CASSQDGYSGEPFF
TRBJ2-7 TRBV7-3 TRBD2 14 NA TGTGCCAGCAGCCCATACGGACTAGCCGACGAGCAGTACTTC CASSPYGLADEQYF
TRBJ2-1 TRBV5-4 NA 14 NA TGTGCCAGCAACTATGGGACCACCACCAATGAGCAGTTCTTC CASNYGTTTNEQFF
TRBJ2-1 TRBV19 TRBD1 15 NA TGTGCCAGTAGTATGCCGGGACAGGGGGACTATGAGCAGTTCTTC CASSMPGQGDYEQFF
TRBJ2-7 TRBV19 NA 14 NA TGTGCCAATCTAGGTGGTCATCAGAGCTACGAGCAGTACTTC CANLGGHQSYEQYF
TRBJ2-1 TRBV11-2 NA 13 NA TGTGCCAGCAGCCCCGGACAGCCCAATGAGCAGTTCTTC CASSPGQPNEQFF
TRBJ1-4 TRBV10-3 NA 13 NA TGTGCCATCAAAGCGGGGGGTAATGAAAAACTGTTTTTT CAIKAGGNEKLFF
TRBJ2-3 TRBV5-4 NA 13 once TGTGCCAGCAGCTGGCGGGCCACAGATACGCAGTATTTT CASSWRATDTQYF
TRBJ1-1 TRBV27 NA 15 NA TGTGCCAGCAGCTCCTCCAGGGGAATGAACACTGAAGCTTTCTTT CASSSSRGMNTEAFF
TRBJ2-5 TRBV11-3 TRBD1 14 NA TGTGCCAGCAGCGCTGGGACAGCCCAAGAGACCCAGTACTTC CASSAGTAQETQYF
TRBJ2-7 TRBV7-9 NA 14 NA TGTGCCAGCAGCTCCCTCCCCTGGGGCTACGAGCAGTACTTC CASSSLPWGYEQYF
TRBJ1-5 TRBV28 TRBD1 14 NA TGTGCCAGCAGTTCCTGGGACAGGTGGCAGCCCCAGCATTTT CASSSWDRWQPQHF
TRBJ2-1 TRBV9 NA 17 NA TGTGCCAGCAGCACAGGGGTAGCGGAGAGCTCCTACAATGAGCAGTTCTTC CASSTGVAESSYNEQFF
TRBJ2-2 TRBV6-6 NA 15 NA TGTGCCAGCAGTTACCGGACAGAGAACACCGGGGAGCTGTTTTTT CASSYRTENTGELFF